This passage covers 7 T cell receptor beta chains from one sample sequenced in a study of blood T cell repertoires in COVID-19. Some clones are missing from TCRdb's copy, which holds only in-frame ones; the method was immunoSEQ multiplex PCR. Here the sample spans some 190,000 clones, 70% to 90% being singletons. The sequenced material came from peripheral blood. The receptors stem from a man aged 18 to 30 with active or convalescent COVID-19.

This clone was counted a few times. This chain joins TRBV21-1 and TRBJ2-7; the table's D call, TRBD1, has no DNA check behind it. TRBV21-1 is tagged as a pseudogene. The CDR3 has 15 amino acids. The CDR3 here is CAIPSGKGAGDEQYF. The CDR3 coding sequence is TGTGCCATCCCCTCCGGAAAGGGGGCTGGGGACGAGCAGTACTTC.

The CDR3 nucleotides are TGTGCCATCACCCCGGGACAGGACTACGAGCAGTACTTC. Its protein is CAITPGQDYEQYF. The chain joins TRBV10-3 to TRBJ2-7, with 8 bases fitting TRBD1. This CDR3 comprises 13 residues. Germline assignment: CDR1 ENHRY and CDR2 SYGVKD. Trimming at V came to 7 bases and at J to 3 bases, leaving 5 bases not matched to a gene.

The chain recombines TRBV6-5 with TRBJ1-5, with D possibly being TRBD1 (5 bases). Germline values: CDR1 MNHEY, CDR2 SVGAGI. Trimming removed 8 bases from V and 2 bases from J, with 13 bases in between. There are 14 residues in the CDR3. Here the CDR3 reads CASSMGGGNQPQHF. CDR3 coding DNA: TGTGCCAGCTCAATGGGGGGAGGCAATCAGCCCCAGCATTTT.

V and J are TRBV2 and TRBJ2-1, with 7 nucleotides matching TRBD2. Per the germline V gene, CDR1 is SNHLY and CDR2 is FYNNEI. CDR3 length: 15 amino acids. V lost 5 bases to trimming and J lost 9 bases; unmatched junction nucleotides: 13. In nucleotides, the CDR3 is TGTGCCAGCAGTACCACCCGGGGGAGGGGAGTTGAGCAGTTCTTC. Translating it yields CASSTTRGRGVEQFF. Together with reference TRBV2 and TRBJ2-1, the CDR3 gives the full variable domain: EPEVTQTPSHQVTQMGQEVILRCVPISNHLYFYWYRQILGQKVEFLVSFYNNEISEKSEIFDDQFSVERPDGSNFTLKIRSTKLEDSAMYFCASSTTRGRGVEQFFGPGTRLTVL.

CDR3 DNA sequence: TGTGCAAGTCGCTTAGCGGAAGTCCCGGGGGGACAGCCCCAGCATTTT. Translation gives CASRLAEVPGGQPQHF. V is TRBV12-2 and J is TRBJ1-5. TRBV12-2 is given as a pseudogene. The CDR3 extends over 16 amino acids.

This chain joins TRBV19 and TRBJ2-1; 9 positions match TRBD2. Germline trimming cut 8 bases from V and 8 bases from J; bases unmatched to any gene: 10. The CDR3 is 14 amino acids. CDR1 is LNHDA and CDR2 is SQIVND in the germline V gene (reference sequence). The CDR3 sequence is CASRAGGPLDEQFF. The CDR3 DNA follows: TGTGCCAGTCGGGCGGGAGGGCCATTGGATGAGCAGTTCTTC.

The chain joins TRBV28 to TRBJ1-1; D is possibly TRBD1 (5 bases). Trimming shortened V by 5 bases and J by 0 bases, and 13 bases separated the two germline ends. CDR1 MDHEN and CDR2 SYDVKM come from the germline V gene. This CDR3 is 15 amino acids long. The CDR3 region has the DNA TGTGCCAGCAGTCAGCCCCGGGGGGTGAACACTGAAGCTTTCTTT. It encodes CASSQPRGVNTEAFF.